This T cell receptor (beta chain) appears in the sequencing data of a study of cytomegalovirus exposure and HLA in healthy donors. Primers for the PCR totalled 60 Vbeta and 13 Jbeta. The table came from immunoSEQ multiplex PCR; TCRdb's copy has only in-frame clones and leaves some out. This sample carries some 34,000 clones, with roughly 3.2% going to the ten biggest clones. J lost 2 bases, V lost 2 bases, and 1 base had no gene match. This CDR3 is 15 amino acids long. Germline V gene lookup returns CDR1 MRHNA and CDR2 SNTAGT. This clone is classed as medium-sized (0.01 to 0.1%) by frequency. The J gene is TRBJ2-3, the V gene TRBV6-4; TRBD2 matches 10 bases. This receptor was identified in a man between 40 and 49 years old in good health and CMV-seronegative. The sequencing sample was made of PBMCs. CDR3 in DNA: TGTGCCAGCAGTGACACTAGCGGGAACACAGATACGCAGTATTTT. Translation: CASSDTSGNTDTQYF.